A selection of T cell receptor beta chains follows, all from one sample in a study of shared clonotypes between healthy human individuals. Sequencing was performed with immunoSEQ multiplex PCR; in TCRdb, only in-frame clones are kept and a portion is missing. Altogether 2,500,000 or so clones are present, approximately 93% being singletons, with the ten largest covering roughly 0.36%. Sequencing used naive CD4+ T cells from PBMCs. These receptors all stem from a man younger than 30 in good health. Some clones in this sample may be carry-over from other donors' samples. CDR3s include the opening cysteine and the closing phenylalanine or tryptophan. The D gene is left open where the match is weak. The listing skips clone size in some rows; elsewhere it reads once, few, many or a size class.

d_gene,j_gene,abundance,v_gene,CDR3aa,CDR3nt
.,TRBJ2-3,.,TRBV5-1,CASSPPLDPNTDTQYF,TGCGCCAGCAGCCCACCACTGGACCCCAACACAGATACGCAGTATTTT
.,TRBJ2-7,.,TRBV28,CASSLGRIYEQYF,TGTGCCAGCAGTCTCGGACGGATCTACGAGCAGTACTTC
.,TRBJ1-5,once,TRBV6-5,CASSTGNQPQHF,TGTGCCAGCAGTACAGGGAATCAGCCCCAGCATTTT
.,TRBJ1-2,.,TRBV16,CASSPPGARGYGYTF,TGTGCCAGCAGCCCTCCCGGGGCCAGGGGATATGGCTACACCTTC
TRBD1,TRBJ2-7,.,TRBV4-3,CASSQWTGTYEQYF,TGCGCCAGCAGCCAGTGGACAGGGACCTACGAGCAGTACTTC
.,TRBJ2-7,few,TRBV7-2,CASSLGDYEQYF,TGTGCCAGCAGCTTAGGGGATTACGAGCAGTACTTC
.,TRBJ1-2,.,TRBV7-9,CASSFSQAQYGYTF,TGTGCCAGCAGCTTTTCGCAGGCCCAATATGGCTACACCTTC
.,TRBJ1-5,.,TRBV7-2,CASSRGGGRNQPQHF,TGTGCCAGCAGCCGCGGTGGGGGTCGCAATCAGCCCCAGCATTTT
TRBD1,TRBJ2-7,.,TRBV9,CASSVTTGETEQYF,TGTGCCAGCAGCGTAACGACAGGGGAAACCGAGCAGTACTTC
.,TRBJ1-3,.,TRBV4-3,CASSQEGGMGNTIYF,TGCGCCAGCAGCCAAGAAGGGGGGATGGGAAACACCATATATTTT
TRBD1,TRBJ1-1,.,TRBV4-2,CASSQAPQGRPFAFF,TGTGCCAGCAGCCAAGCCCCACAGGGGCGCCCTTTCGCTTTCTTT
TRBD2,TRBJ2-1,.,TRBV19,CASNPSGMNNEQFF,TGTGCCAGTAATCCTAGCGGGATGAACAATGAGCAGTTCTTC
.,TRBJ1-3,once,TRBV25-1,CASSEVEGRSGNTIYF,TGTGCCAGCAGTGAAGTGGAGGGACGCTCTGGAAACACCATATATTTT
TRBD1,TRBJ2-3,.,TRBV5-6,CASSLVTGASTDTQYF,TGTGCCAGCAGCTTGGTGACAGGGGCTAGCACAGATACGCAGTATTTT
.,TRBJ2-3,.,TRBV5-1,CASSLGGAYSTDTQYF,TGCGCCAGCAGCTTGGGCGGGGCGTACAGCACAGATACGCAGTATTTT
TRBD1,TRBJ1-4,.,TRBV7-9,CASSLDRGSNEKLFF,TGTGCCAGCAGCTTAGACAGGGGGTCTAATGAAAAACTGTTTTTT
TRBD1,TRBJ1-5,.,TRBV19,CASGTGLQPQHF,TGTGCCAGTGGGACAGGGCTACAGCCCCAGCATTTT
.,TRBJ2-5,once,TRBV5-1,CASSPQGGAAETQYF,TGCGCCAGCAGCCCCCAGGGGGGGGCCGCGGAGACCCAGTACTTC
.,TRBJ2-7,.,TRBV5-6,CASSPYRAGEEQYF,TGTGCCAGCAGTCCCTACAGGGCTGGGGAGGAGCAGTACTTC
.,TRBJ1-5,.,TRBV7-2,CASSRFAGNQPQHF,TGTGCCAGCAGCCGATTCGCGGGCAATCAGCCCCAGCATTTT
.,TRBJ2-7,once,TRBV5-1,CASSLDRDGYEQYF,TGCGCCAGCAGCTTGGACAGGGATGGATACGAGCAGTACTTC
.,TRBJ1-5,.,TRBV7-6,CASSLRSGPFYGNQPQHF,TGTGCCAGCAGCTTACGCAGTGGTCCTTTTTACGGCAATCAGCCCCAGCATTTT
TRBD1,TRBJ2-7,.,TRBV5-1,CASSPEQGTYEQYF,TGCGCCAGCAGCCCTGAACAGGGGACCTACGAGCAGTACTTC
TRBD2,TRBJ2-7,.,TRBV5-8,CASSLRGGSSYEQYF,TGTGCCAGCAGCTTGAGGGGAGGGAGCTCCTACGAGCAGTACTTC
.,TRBJ1-1,.,TRBV7-9,CASNQGGVTEAFF,TGTGCCAGCAACCAAGGGGGGGTAACTGAAGCTTTCTTT
TRBD2,TRBJ2-7,.,TRBV19,CASRLAGTYEQYF,TGTGCCAGTAGACTAGCGGGAACCTACGAGCAGTACTTC
TRBD2,TRBJ2-2,.,TRBV7-2,CASSTSGEGGELFF,TGTGCCAGCAGCACAAGCGGGGAAGGCGGGGAGCTGTTTTTT
TRBD1,TRBJ2-1,.,TRBV10-3,CASGGQYNEQFF,TGTGCCAGTGGGGGACAGTACAATGAGCAGTTCTTC
.,TRBJ2-1,.,TRBV10-3,CAISESGSGLSYNEQFF,TGTGCCATCAGTGAGTCGGGGAGCGGGTTATCCTACAATGAGCAGTTCTTC
.,TRBJ1-1,once,TRBV7-9,CASSLALSDFTEAFF,TGTGCCAGCAGCTTAGCTCTGTCAGATTTTACTGAAGCTTTCTTT
TRBD1,TRBJ2-7,.,TRBV4-1,CASSQELRDRGLEQYF,TGCGCCAGCAGCCAAGAACTTCGGGACAGGGGCCTCGAGCAGTACTTC
TRBD2,TRBJ2-7,.,TRBV5-6,CASSFGLAGSREQYF,TGTGCCAGCAGCTTCGGGCTAGCGGGAAGTCGCGAGCAGTACTTC
.,TRBJ2-5,.,TRBV19,CASRTETQYF,TGTGCCAGTAGAACCGAGACCCAGTACTTC
.,TRBJ1-2,.,TRBV19,CASSIVARGLGGYTF,TGTGCCAGTAGTATTGTAGCCAGGGGTTTAGGCGGCTACACCTTC
.,TRBJ1-2,.,TRBV9,CASNPDGTNYGYTF,TGTGCCAGCAACCCGGACGGAACTAACTATGGCTACACCTTC
TRBD2,TRBJ2-3,.,TRBV6-5,CASSYWSGSSTDTQYF,TGTGCCAGCAGTTACTGGAGCGGGAGTAGCACAGATACGCAGTATTTT
.,TRBJ2-7,.,TRBV18,CASSEGFPREQYF,TGTGCCAGCTCAGAGGGCTTTCCCCGCGAGCAGTACTTC
TRBD2,TRBJ2-3,.,TRBV5-1,CASSLGPAGGTDTQYF,TGCGCCAGCAGCTTGGGTCCGGCGGGGGGCACAGATACGCAGTATTTT
.,TRBJ1-2,once,TRBV5-4,CASSLEKDNGYTF,TGTGCCAGCAGCTTGGAGAAAGATAATGGCTACACCTTC
.,TRBJ1-5,.,TRBV30,CAWSVGNQPQHF,TGTGCCTGGAGTGTAGGCAATCAGCCCCAGCATTTT
.,TRBJ2-6,.,TRBV18,CASSPVAGRSSGANVLTF,TGTGCCAGCTCACCAGTGGCAGGTCGGTCTTCTGGGGCCAACGTCCTGACTTTC
TRBD1,TRBJ1-2,.,TRBV25-1,CASSQSGSGGEVNGYTF,TGTGCCAGCAGTCAGTCCGGGTCAGGGGGCGAGGTAAATGGCTACACCTTC
.,TRBJ2-7,once,TRBV27,CASTRRVGAYEQYF,TGTGCCAGCACCCGACGGGTAGGAGCCTACGAGCAGTACTTC
.,TRBJ1-1,.,TRBV7-2,CASSLATGLNTEAFF,TGTGCCAGCAGCTTAGCAACAGGGCTGAACACTGAAGCTTTCTTT
TRBD1,TRBJ1-2,few,TRBV4-1,CASSARDSGYGYTF,TGCGCCAGCAGCGCTCGGGACAGCGGCTATGGCTACACCTTC
TRBD2,TRBJ2-5,.,TRBV2,CASSGTSGRLETQYF,TGTGCCAGCAGCGGGACTAGCGGGAGACTAGAGACCCAGTACTTC
TRBD1,TRBJ1-3,.,TRBV7-6,CASSLATGSGNTIYF,TGTGCCAGCAGCTTGGCGACAGGGTCTGGAAACACCATATATTTT
TRBD2,TRBJ2-3,.,TRBV7-2,CASSLRASGSGTDTQYF,TGTGCCAGCAGCTTAAGGGCTAGCGGGAGTGGCACAGATACGCAGTATTTT
.,TRBJ2-7,.,TRBV14,CASSQALGRGSYEQYF,TGTGCCAGCAGCCAAGCCTTGGGCCGGGGGTCCTACGAGCAGTACTTC
.,TRBJ2-1,.,TRBV21-1,CASSKFPRDSSWDEQFF,TGTGCCAGCAGCAAGTTTCCCAGGGACAGTTCGTGGGATGAGCAGTTCTTC
TRBD2,TRBJ2-1,.,TRBV5-6,CASTHLRGTSYNEQFF,TGTGCCAGCACCCACCTTAGAGGGACTAGCTACAATGAGCAGTTCTTC
.,TRBJ2-7,.,TRBV28,CASIRGAVWDEQYF,TGTGCCAGCATCCGGGGGGCGGTTTGGGACGAGCAGTACTTC
.,TRBJ2-6,.,TRBV9,CASSARPQGANVLTF,TGTGCCAGCAGCGCCAGACCTCAGGGGGCCAACGTCCTGACTTTC
TRBD1,TRBJ1-2,.,TRBV4-1,CASSQRGVRQGTSGYGYTF,TGCGCCAGCAGCCAGAGAGGGGTTAGACAGGGGACCTCGGGCTATGGCTACACCTTC